This entry features one T cell receptor (beta chain) sequence. Trimming took off 0 bases at V and 0 bases at J, with 10 bases between the two ends. This CDR3 contains 16 residues. Germline assignment: CDR1 SGHNT and CDR2 YENEEA. The data originate from a study of blood T cell repertoires in COVID-19. Study information: The samples span acute and convalescent COVID-19 from the United States, Italy and Spain. In each case, the material was cDNA or gDNA derived from T cells, B-cell-depleted T cells, or PBMCs.

How the authors handled the data: Estimation of nucleated cell counts relied on the amplification of reference gene primers. The data were produced by immunoSEQ multiplex PCR, yet TCRdb's version contains in-frame clones alone and is incomplete. V and J calls and clone size are as listed in that table; D and trimming were resolved from the DNA. The sample contains around 200,000 clones, roughly 80% of which appear only once. V is TRBV11-3 and J is TRBJ2-3; D is unresolved. The sequencing input was peripheral blood. The receptor's source is a woman of 80 years or more with acute or convalescent COVID-19. CDR3 DNA: TGTGCCAGCAGCTTAGAAGCGAGACCTAGCACAGATACGCAGTATTTT. Translated: CASSLEARPSTDTQYF. The full variable domain, in which reference TRBV11-3 and TRBJ2-3 provide the parts outside the CDR3, is EAGVVQSPRYKIIEKKQPVAFWCNPISGHNTLYWYLQNLGQGPELLIRYENEEAVDDSQLPKDRFSAERLKGVDSTLKIQPAELGDSAVYLCASSLEARPSTDTQYFGPGTRLTVL.